This T cell receptor (beta chain) was documented in a study of blood T cell repertoires in COVID-19. Under the authors' procedure: Estimated nucleated cell counts came from reference gene primer amplification. Sequencing was performed with immunoSEQ multiplex PCR; in TCRdb, only in-frame clones are kept and a portion is missing. The DNA was the basis for D and trimming; V, J and clone size are from that table. Of some 320,000 clones in the sample, 90% are singletons; the top ten hold 3% to 5%. The study recruited people aged about 18 to 89 years across about two dozen US areas. Exposed volunteers were people who met a COVID-19 case within 2 weeks before study entry. CDR3 length equals 16 residues. The germline gives CDR1 GTSNPN, CDR2 SVGIG (reference sequence). Trimming cost V 1 base and J 0 bases; bases outside gene matches: 6. This clone was seen a handful of times.

The sequence was collected from a woman in her twenties or thirties who had been exposed to COVID-19. V usage is TRBV30 and J usage is TRBJ1-2, with 9 bases lining up with TRBD1. Sample: PBMCs or T cells enriched from blood (not recorded which). CDR3 protein: CAWSAGQGTANYGYTF. CDR3 sequence (DNA): TGTGCCTGGAGTGCCGGACAGGGGACAGCTAACTATGGCTACACCTTC.